This T cell receptor beta chain was recovered during a study of T-cell reconstitution after alpha-beta-depleted transplantation in children (dated by TCRdb to about 2016). Background for the entire study: T-cell immune reconstitution after TCRalphabeta/CD19-depleted allogeneic hematopoietic cell transplantation in children was quantitatively tracked in the study by means of TCR repertoire profiling.

Libraries came from PCR. Sequenced on an Illumina HiSeq 2500. TCR library preparation used molecular barcoding, with unique molecular identifiers applied to normalize quantification of the TCRbeta repertoire. In TCRdb, the public reads were trimmed at Q25 with fastp and aligned with MiXCR, with productive beta chains retained. Under each unique CDR3 protein, matching rows form one entry showing the most common genes and DNA. For this sample the table gives more than 500,000 distinct CDR3 sequences, of which 10% to 12% were detected only once. In total, the top ten clones hold approximately 15% of the sample. The CDR3, from cysteine to phenylalanine, totals 13 residues. Only the CDR3 DNA is retained, 39 bases long and in frame from the first base. The germline V gene gives CDR1 as ENHRY and CDR2 as SYGVKD. The V and J ends are trimmed by 11 bases and 4 bases, leaving 14 bases between them. The full study reports these points: In some patients, the high TCRbeta diversity seen at day 60 was put down to recipient T cells and intrathymic progenitors that had survived conditioning. Apparently early alphabetaT-cell count recovery about two months after transplant reportedly relied on only several hundred rapidly expanded clones derived from non-depleted graft cells. Hyperexpanded clone frequencies declined over subsequent months; after one year, T-cell counts and TCRbeta diversity were mostly attributed to newly produced T cells.

A few counts support this clonotype. Which antigen it targets is not known. No much larger clonotype is one base removed from it; base qualities were not supplied. The meaning of the sample's treatment or condition label: allogeneic hematopoietic cell transplantation with graft depleted of TCRalphabeta T cells and CD19 B cells. The children who served as transplant recipients had been given grafts of TCRalphabeta/CD19-depleted allogeneic hematopoietic cells. Sequencing was performed on PBMCs, mostly from graft donor cells, taken 180 days after TCRalphabeta/CD19-depleted stem cell transplant. Rearrangement joined TRBV10-3 to TRBJ2-2; the D element could tentatively be TRBD1 or TRBD2, as 5 bases agree for each. The clonotype originates from a female patient between 2 and 10 years old who had a stem cell transplant for aplastic anemia, so the T cells may come from the graft donor. DNA sequence: TGTGCCGCAACCGGGACCCCCACCGGGGAGCTGTTTTTT. Its coded protein is CAATGTPTGELFF.